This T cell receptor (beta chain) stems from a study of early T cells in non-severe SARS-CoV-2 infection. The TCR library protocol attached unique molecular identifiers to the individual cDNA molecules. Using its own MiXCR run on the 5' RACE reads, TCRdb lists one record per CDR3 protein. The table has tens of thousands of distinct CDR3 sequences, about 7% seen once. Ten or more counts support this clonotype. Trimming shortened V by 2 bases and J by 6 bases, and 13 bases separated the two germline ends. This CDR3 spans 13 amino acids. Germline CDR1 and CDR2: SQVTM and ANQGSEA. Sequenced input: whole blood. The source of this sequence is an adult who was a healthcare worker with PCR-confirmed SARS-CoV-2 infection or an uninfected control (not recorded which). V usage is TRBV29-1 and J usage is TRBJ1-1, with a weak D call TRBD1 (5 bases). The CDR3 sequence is CSVEKGVSAEAFF. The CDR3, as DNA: TGCAGCGTTGAAAAAGGGGTTAGTGCTGAAGCTTTCTTT.